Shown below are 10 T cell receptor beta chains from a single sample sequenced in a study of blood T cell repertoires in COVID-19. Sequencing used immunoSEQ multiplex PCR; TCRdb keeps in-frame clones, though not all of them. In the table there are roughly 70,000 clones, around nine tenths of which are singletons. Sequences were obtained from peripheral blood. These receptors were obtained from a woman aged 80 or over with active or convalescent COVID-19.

In nucleotides, the CDR3 is TGTGCCAGCAGCGCTCGGACAGGGGGGGCCGGGGAGCTGTTTTTT. This codes for CASSARTGGAGELFF. The chain recombines TRBV9 with TRBJ2-2; 10 bases map to TRBD1. The CDR3 totals 15 residues. CDR1 and CDR2 from the germline V gene are SGDLS and YYNGEE. V gave up 3 bases and J gave up 6 bases; unmatched junction bases: 5.

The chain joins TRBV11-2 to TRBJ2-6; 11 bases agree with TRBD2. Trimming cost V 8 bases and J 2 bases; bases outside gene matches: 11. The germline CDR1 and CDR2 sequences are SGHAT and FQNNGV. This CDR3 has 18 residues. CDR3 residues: CASHTTTSGDPGANVLTF. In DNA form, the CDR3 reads TGTGCCAGCCACACAACGACTAGCGGGGATCCTGGGGCCAACGTCCTGACTTTC.

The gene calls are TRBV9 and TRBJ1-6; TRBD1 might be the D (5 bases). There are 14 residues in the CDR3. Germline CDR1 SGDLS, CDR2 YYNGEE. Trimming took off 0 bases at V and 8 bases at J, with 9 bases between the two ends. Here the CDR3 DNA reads TGTGCCAGCAGCGTAGCTGCAGGGCATTCACCCCTCCACTTT. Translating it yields CASSVAAGHSPLHF.

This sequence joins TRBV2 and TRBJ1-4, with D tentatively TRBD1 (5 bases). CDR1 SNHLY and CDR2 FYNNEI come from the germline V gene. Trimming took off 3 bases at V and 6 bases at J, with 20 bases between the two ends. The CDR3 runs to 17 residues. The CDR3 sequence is CASSDIGRAMADEKLFF. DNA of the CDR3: TGTGCCAGCAGTGATATCGGCAGGGCAATGGCCGATGAAAAACTGTTTTTT.

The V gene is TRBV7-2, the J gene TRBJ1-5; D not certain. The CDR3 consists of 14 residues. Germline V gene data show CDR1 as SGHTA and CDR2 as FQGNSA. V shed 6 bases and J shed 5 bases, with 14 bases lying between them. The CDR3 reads CASRSSNDYQPQHF. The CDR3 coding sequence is TGTGCCAGCAGATCGTCTAACGACTATCAGCCCCAGCATTTT.

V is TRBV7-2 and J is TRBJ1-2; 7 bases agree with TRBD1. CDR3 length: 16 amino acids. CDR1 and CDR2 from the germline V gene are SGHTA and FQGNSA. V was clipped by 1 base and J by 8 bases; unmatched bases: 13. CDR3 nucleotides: TGTGCCAGCAGCTTAGGTCGGACAGGCCCCTATGAAGGCTACACCTTC. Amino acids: CASSLGRTGPYEGYTF. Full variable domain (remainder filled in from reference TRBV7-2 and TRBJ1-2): GAGVSQSPSNKVTEKGKDVELRCDPISGHTALYWYRQSLGQGLEFLIYFQGNSAPDKSGLPSDRFSAERTGGSVSTLTIQRTQQEDSAVYLCASSLGRTGPYEGYTFGSGTRLTVV.

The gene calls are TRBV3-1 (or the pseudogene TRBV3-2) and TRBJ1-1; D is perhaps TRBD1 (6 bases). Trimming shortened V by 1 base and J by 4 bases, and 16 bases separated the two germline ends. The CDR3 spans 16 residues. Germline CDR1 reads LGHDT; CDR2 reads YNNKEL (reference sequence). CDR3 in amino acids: CASSQVGGTGTTEAFF. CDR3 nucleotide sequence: TGTGCCAGCAGCCAAGTAGGCGGTACAGGGACCACTGAAGCTTTCTTT.

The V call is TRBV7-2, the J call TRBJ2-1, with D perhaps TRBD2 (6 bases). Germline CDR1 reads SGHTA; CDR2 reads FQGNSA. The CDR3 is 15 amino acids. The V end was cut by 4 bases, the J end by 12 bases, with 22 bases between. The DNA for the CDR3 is TGTGCCAGCAGCTCTAGGACGGTAGCGGCTGGGCGGCAGTTCTTC. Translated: CASSSRTVAAGRQFF.

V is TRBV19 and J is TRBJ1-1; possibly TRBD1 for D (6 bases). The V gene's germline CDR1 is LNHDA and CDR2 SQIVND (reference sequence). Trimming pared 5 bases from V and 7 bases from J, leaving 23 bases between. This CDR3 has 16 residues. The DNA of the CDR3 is TGTGCCAGTAGTCACACAGGGACACAAGGTCGGGGTGAAGCTTTCTTT. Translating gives CASSHTGTQGRGEAFF. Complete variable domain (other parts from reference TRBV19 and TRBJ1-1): DGGITQSPKYLFRKEGQNVTLSCEQNLNHDAMYWYRQDPGQGLRLIYYSQIVNDFQKGDIAEGYSVSREKKESFPLTVTSAQKNPTAFYLCASSHTGTQGRGEAFFGQGTRLTVV.

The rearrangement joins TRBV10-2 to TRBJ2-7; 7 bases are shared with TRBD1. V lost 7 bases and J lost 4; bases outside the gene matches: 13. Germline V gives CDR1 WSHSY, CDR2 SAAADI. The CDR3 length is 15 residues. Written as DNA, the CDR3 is TGCGCCAGCAATTCAATTATGGACAGGACGTACGAGCAGTACTTC. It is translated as CASNSIMDRTYEQYF.